These 11 T cell receptor beta chains were sequenced from one sample in a study of cytomegalovirus exposure and HLA in healthy donors. In the PCR, 60 Vbeta and 13 Jbeta primers were used. The assay was immunoSEQ multiplex PCR, and TCRdb's table has in-frame clones only and misses some. The sample carries 150,000 to 200,000 clones, under 80% recorded once. What was sequenced was PBMCs. The source is a man in his forties in good health and CMV-seronegative.

The sample holds a few counts of this clone. The chain is built from TRBV5-1 and TRBJ2-2; 11 bases agree with TRBD2. Per the germline V gene, CDR1 is SGHRS and CDR2 is YFSETQ. The CDR3 covers 19 residues. The J segment lost 0 bases and the V segment lost 1 base, leaving 8 bases of the junction unmatched. The CDR3 sequence: CASSLSETSGVANTGELFF. In DNA form, the CDR3 reads TGCGCCAGCAGCTTGAGCGAGACTAGCGGGGTCGCGAACACCGGGGAGCTGTTTTTT.

The rearrangement joins TRBV10-2 to TRBJ2-7, with TRBD1 as a possible D gene (5 bases). The germline V and J ends were trimmed by 3 bases and 2 bases, with 14 bases remaining between them. Germline V gene sequence: CDR1 WSHSY, CDR2 SAAADI. This CDR3 comprises 15 residues. CDR3 nucleotides: TGCGCCAGCAGTGATTTGGAAGACAGAACCTACGAGCAGTACTTC. Its translation: CASSDLEDRTYEQYF.

V gene TRBV5-1 combines with J gene TRBJ1-6, with D possibly being TRBD1 (5 bases). Germline CDR1 and CDR2: SGHRS and YFSETQ. The ends were cut back, 3 bases at V and 9 bases at J, with 19 bases in the middle. The CDR3 is 16 residues long. The CDR3 DNA sequence: TGCGCCAGCAGCTCGGGACTGCCTCACATTTTTTCACCCCTCCACTTT. This translates into CASSSGLPHIFSPLHF.

The rearrangement joins TRBV19 to TRBJ2-1; D gene uncertain. Trimming stripped 4 bases from V and 1 base from J, with 14 bases between. The CDR3 is 16 amino acids. Germline CDR1 reads LNHDA; CDR2 reads SQIVND (reference sequence). Here the CDR3 reads CASSNPGTISYNEQFF. CDR3 bases: TGTGCCAGTAGTAATCCAGGTACCATATCCTACAATGAGCAGTTCTTC. Supplemented by reference TRBV19 and TRBJ2-1, the full variable domain reads DGGITQSPKYLFRKEGQNVTLSCEQNLNHDAMYWYRQDPGQGLRLIYYSQIVNDFQKGDIAEGYSVSREKKESFPLTVTSAQKNPTAFYLCASSNPGTISYNEQFFGPGTRLTVL.

The CDR3 loop is CAWSRGGTEAFF. The CDR3 DNA reads as TGTGCCTGGAGTCGGGGGGGCACTGAAGCTTTCTTT. The chain links TRBV30 to TRBJ1-1, with D perhaps TRBD1 (5 bases). The CDR3 consists of 12 residues. CDR1 is GTSNPN and CDR2 is SVGIG in the germline V gene (reference sequence). V lost 2 bases and J 4 bases, leaving 8 bases between the germline ends. Filled out from reference TRBV30 and TRBJ1-1, the complete variable domain reads SQTIHQWPATLVQPVGSPLSLECTVEGTSNPNLYWYRQAAGRGLQLLFYSVGIGQISSEVPQNLSASRPQDRQFILSSKKLLLSDSGFYLCAWSRGGTEAFFGQGTRLTVV.

The chain carries TRBV7-9 and TRBJ2-7; D is perhaps TRBD1 (5 bases). The CDR3 covers 14 residues. Germline lookup yields CDR1 SEHNR and CDR2 FQNEAQ (reference sequence). The V end lost 3 bases, the J end lost 7 bases, and 16 bases lay between the germline ends. CDR3: CASSFGQGTREQYF. In DNA form, the CDR3 reads TGTGCCAGCAGCTTCGGGCAGGGCACGAGGGAGCAGTACTTC.

The gene calls are TRBV25-1 and TRBJ1-2; D is possibly TRBD1 (6 bases). The CDR3 has 15 amino acids. CDR1 and CDR2 (germline): MGHDK, SYGVNS. The ends were cut back, 1 base at V and 7 bases at J, with 16 bases in the middle. CDR3 nucleotides: TGTGCCAGCAGTGAATTTGGGGGGGCGCGCCGTGGCTACACCTTC. This translates into CASSEFGGARRGYTF.

The chain is built from TRBV2 and TRBJ1-5; 7 positions agree with TRBD1. This CDR3 contains 14 residues. CDR1 and CDR2 (germline): SNHLY, FYNNEI. Trimming at V came to 4 bases and at J to 6 bases, leaving 6 bases not matched to a gene. The CDR3 region has the DNA TGTGCCAGCAGTGCGGCCAGGGACAGTCAGCCCCAGCATTTT. Translating it yields CASSAARDSQPQHF.

This clone was detected only once. Other DNA sequences in this specimen translate into the identical CDR3. The rearrangement joins TRBV4-1 to TRBJ2-6; D is ambiguous. V was cut by 0 bases and J by 0 bases, with 6 bases left in between. The CDR3 consists of 16 residues. The V gene's germline CDR1 is MGHRA and CDR2 YSYEKL. DNA for the CDR3: TGCGCCAGCAGCCAAGATCTAAGCTCTGGGGCCAACGTCCTGACTTTC. It translates to CASSQDLSSGANVLTF.

The rearrangement links TRBV7-2 to TRBJ2-5; D call uncertain. Trimming stripped 5 bases from V and 3 bases from J, with 10 bases between. CDR1 is SGHTA and CDR2 is FQGNSA in the germline V gene. CDR3 length equals 13 residues. CDR3 bases: TGTGCCAGCAGCGGATACAGTGAAGAGACCCAGTACTTC. Residues: CASSGYSEETQYF. The full variable domain, in which reference TRBV7-2 and TRBJ2-5 provide the parts outside the CDR3, is GAGVSQSPSNKVTEKGKDVELRCDPISGHTALYWYRQSLGQGLEFLIYFQGNSAPDKSGLPSDRFSAERTGGSVSTLTIQRTQQEDSAVYLCASSGYSEETQYFGPGTRLLVL.

The chain links TRBV30 to TRBJ2-1; D might be TRBD1 (7 bases). Germline CDR1 GTSNPN, CDR2 SVGIG (reference sequence). This CDR3 is built from 13 residues. Trimming stripped 3 bases from V and 7 bases from J, with 13 bases between. The CDR3 nucleotides read TGTGCCTGGAGCGTCCAGGGGGGTAATGAGCAGTTCTTC. It codes for CAWSVQGGNEQFF.